What follows is one TCR beta chain and its context. These data are taken from a study of cytomegalovirus exposure and HLA in healthy donors. PCR involved 60 Vbeta and 13 Jbeta primers. Using immunoSEQ multiplex PCR, the repertoire was profiled, and TCRdb retains in-frame clones only, with some absent. Here the sample spans 100,000 to 150,000 clones, about 83% being singletons. Sequences were obtained from PBMCs. This TCR was recovered from a young man in good health and CMV-seronegative.

The CDR3 DNA sequence: TGTGCCAGCACCAAACGACAGGGGGCCACCTACGAGCAGTACTTC. Translating it yields CASTKRQGATYEQYF. V is TRBV6-5 and J is TRBJ2-7; 10 bases are shared with TRBD1. In germline, CDR1 is MNHEY, CDR2 SVGAGI. Unmatched junction bases numbered 8, after V lost 7 bases and J lost 2 bases. The CDR3 length is 15 residues.